What follows are 18 T cell receptor beta chains derived from one specimen sequenced in a study of neurological immune-mediated disorders. TCRdb re-called the 5' RACE reads with MiXCR, one entry per CDR3 protein. The sample has around 17,000 distinct CDR3 sequences, roughly 22% seen once. The sequenced material came from PBMCs. The receptors derive from a man between 45 and 60 years old in good health.

CDR3: CASSASTGRKGETQYF. The CDR3 bases are TGTGCCAGCAGTGCCTCGACAGGGAGGAAGGGAGAGACCCAGTACTTC. This sequence joins TRBV25-1 and TRBJ2-5, with a possible D match to TRBD1 (7 bases). The germline V and J ends were trimmed by 4 bases and 4 bases, with 19 bases remaining between them. Per germline, CDR1 MGHDK and CDR2 SYGVNS. The CDR3 spans 16 residues.

The J gene is TRBJ2-3, the V gene TRBV9, with TRBD2 matching 7 bases. The V gene's germline CDR1 is SGDLS and CDR2 YYNGEE. The CDR3 contains 16 residues. V was pared by 4 bases and J by 6 bases, with 14 bases of the junction left unmatched. Here the CDR3 DNA reads TGTGCCAGCAGCCCCTACGCCGGGACTACGGCGGATACGCAGTATTTT. This translates into CASSPYAGTTADTQYF.

As regards this clonotype: One end of the junction varies from germline; a read error may be responsible. The rearrangement links TRBV5-1 to TRBJ1-3; TRBD1 matches at 8 bases. CDR1 SGHRS and CDR2 YFSETQ come from the germline V gene. The CDR3 sequence is 14 residues long. This CDR3 is CASSETGDLNAIYF. CDR3 bases: TGCGCCAGCAGCGAGACAGGGGACTTAAACGCCATATATTTT. Drawing the rest from reference TRBV5-1 and TRBJ1-3, the complete variable domain is KAGVTQTPRYLIKTRGQQVTLSCSPISGHRSVSWYQQTPGQGLQFLFEYFSETQRNKGNFPGRFSGRQFSNSRSEMNVSTLELGDSALYLCASSETGDLNAIYFGEGSWLTVV.

The CDR3 loop reads CASSGTESRSLEKLFF. The CDR3 DNA is TGTGCCAGCAGTGGGACGGAAAGTCGGTCCCTTGAAAAACTGTTTTTT. V usage is TRBV28 and J usage is TRBJ1-4; TRBD1 might be the D (5 bases). In germline, CDR1 is MDHEN, CDR2 SYDVKM. V was clipped by 5 bases and J by 7 bases, with 20 bases between them. This CDR3 has 16 amino acids.

The chain combines TRBV28 with TRBJ2-7; D possibly uses TRBD1 or TRBD2 (5 bases each). Germline V CDR1 and CDR2: MDHEN, SYDVKM. With 2 bases removed from V and 2 bases from J, the gap between germline ends came to 10 bases. The CDR3 is 14 amino acids. Written as DNA, the CDR3 is TGTGCCAGCAGTTTAGGGGGAAAAACCTACGAGCAGTACTTC. Amino acids: CASSLGGKTYEQYF.

This clonotype was found many times. The chain recombines TRBV12-3 or TRBV12-4 with TRBJ2-3; 11 nucleotides match TRBD2. This CDR3 spans 14 amino acids. Germline trimming cut 6 bases from V and 4 bases from J; bases unmatched to any gene: 3. The CDR3 DNA reads TGTGCCAGCAGCCTTAGCGGGAGGGCAGATACGCAGTATTTT. Amino acid sequence: CASSLSGRADTQYF.

The V and J genes are TRBV4-3 and TRBJ2-7; 11 nucleotides agree with TRBD2. V shed 6 bases and J 13 bases; nucleotides not matched to a gene: 17. Germline CDR1 is LGHNA and CDR2 is YSLEER. The CDR3 has 15 amino acids. As DNA, the CDR3 is TGCGCCAGCAGTCGTGGGACTAGCGGACCCTACGAGTATTACTTC. This sequence encodes CASSRGTSGPYEYYF.

This clonotype was detected ten times or more. In nucleotides, the CDR3 is TGCAGTGCTAGTAGGGGGACTAGCTCTGGGGCCAACGTCCTGACTTTC. Translated, it gives CSASRGTSSGANVLTF. This chain uses TRBV20-1 with TRBJ2-6; TRBD2 agrees at 8 bases. This CDR3 region has 16 residues. CDR1 DFQATT and CDR2 SNEGSKA come from the germline V gene (reference sequence). Losses at the gene ends were 3 bases for V and 0 bases for J; bases not matched to a gene: 4.

This clonotype has ten or more counts. The V call is TRBV20-1, the J call TRBJ1-2; 8 bases map to TRBD1. The CDR3 spans 12 residues. V lost 6 bases to trimming and J lost 14 bases; unmatched junction nucleotides: 14. Germline V CDR1 and CDR2: DFQATT, SNEGSKA (reference sequence). Here the CDR3 reads CSAQAPQGAGTF. CDR3 DNA sequence: TGCAGTGCCCAGGCCCCCCAGGGGGCAGGTACCTTC.

This clonotype was seen only once. V is TRBV12-3 or TRBV12-4 and J is TRBJ2-2, with D possibly matching TRBD1 (6 bases). Between the trimmed V and J ends, which lost 4 bases and 6 bases, there was a span of 12 bases. The CDR3 is 14 residues long. CDR3 coding DNA: TGTGCCAGCAGTTCCGTGGGACAAGCCGGGGAGCTGTTTTTT. It encodes CASSSVGQAGELFF.

This clonotype was observed at least ten times. The chain employs TRBV20-1 and TRBJ2-7, with 9 bases that match TRBD2. Germline V gives CDR1 DFQATT, CDR2 SNEGSKA (reference sequence). The length of the CDR3 is 20 residues. The V gene end was trimmed by 5 bases and the J gene end by 4 bases; junction bases not matched to a gene: 27. The CDR3 nucleotides are TGCAGTGCTCCGACCCCCCTCCGGCTTGTCGGGGCGGGGGGGCGGTACGAGCAGTACTTC. It encodes CSAPTPLRLVGAGGRYEQYF.

This clonotype is termed medium-sized. The rearrangement uses TRBV7-2 and TRBJ2-1; TRBD2 matches 8 bases. This CDR3 has 15 residues. J was trimmed by 3 bases and V by 4 bases; bases with no gene match: 5. The germline gives CDR1 SGHTA, CDR2 FQGNSA. CDR3: CASSSAGLDYNEQFF. CDR3 coding DNA: TGTGCCAGCAGCTCGGCGGGACTAGACTACAATGAGCAGTTCTTC.

By sample share, this clonotype is medium-sized. The chain has TRBV20-1 and TRBJ2-1, with 8 bases that match TRBD2. This CDR3 has 16 residues. Trimming at V came to 5 bases and at J to 8 bases, leaving 17 bases not matched to a gene. The V gene's germline CDR1 is DFQATT and CDR2 SNEGSKA (reference sequence). CDR3: CSAAKPLSGSGDEQFF. CDR3 nucleotides: TGCAGTGCTGCCAAACCTCTAAGCGGGAGTGGAGATGAGCAGTTCTTC.

This clonotype is judged medium-sized (0.01 to 0.1%). V gene TRBV20-1 combines with J gene TRBJ1-2; TRBD1 matches at 7 bases. J was trimmed by 4 bases and V by 5 bases; bases with no gene match: 4. Germline V gives CDR1 DFQATT, CDR2 SNEGSKA (reference sequence). CDR3 length: 12 residues. CDR3 residues: CSALQGTYGYTF. The CDR3 DNA reads as TGCAGTGCTTTACAGGGGACCTATGGCTACACCTTC.

This clonotype has only one observation. The CDR3 protein is CSASAGSGGYTF. CDR3 nucleotide sequence: TGCAGTGCTAGCGCGGGGTCTGGAGGCTACACCTTC. The chain links TRBV20-1 to TRBJ1-2, with no clear D. V dropped 3 bases and J dropped 8 bases, with 13 bases sitting between them. The CDR3 is 12 residues long. Germline assignment: CDR1 DFQATT and CDR2 SNEGSKA (reference sequence).

Many counts were recorded for this clonotype. This chain's CDR3 is CASNPKAASDEQFF. Written as DNA, the CDR3 is TGTGCCAGCAACCCAAAGGCGGCTTCGGATGAGCAGTTCTTC. J is TRBJ2-1 and V is TRBV27; no reliable D call. Germline CDR1 is MNHEY and CDR2 is SMNVEV (reference sequence). Trimming took off 7 bases at V and 8 bases at J, with 18 bases between the two ends. This CDR3 comprises 14 residues.

Ten or more counts support this clonotype. V and J are TRBV9 and TRBJ2-2; D tentatively reads TRBD1 or TRBD2 (8 bases each). V lost 1 base, J lost 7 bases, and 14 bases lay in between. Germline CDR1 and CDR2: SGDLS and YYNGEE. CDR3 length equals 15 residues. CDR3 in amino acids: CASSVIAGQVGELFF. CDR3 nucleotide sequence: TGTGCCAGCAGCGTAATAGCGGGACAGGTCGGGGAGCTGTTTTTT.

The chain couples TRBV10-3 to TRBJ2-5; TRBD1 or TRBD2 may be the D gene (6 bases each). Germline-derived CDR1 and CDR2 are ENHRY and SYGVKD. The V end was cut by 6 bases, the J end by 4 bases, with 15 bases between. The CDR3 runs 14 residues. The CDR3 sequence: CAIRGGTERETQYF. The CDR3 DNA follows: TGTGCCATCAGAGGGGGGACTGAGCGAGAGACCCAGTACTTC.